These T cell receptor beta chains were read from a single sample in a study of shared clonotypes between healthy human individuals. The assay was immunoSEQ multiplex PCR, and TCRdb's table has in-frame clones only and misses some. The data show about 1.5 million clones, 98% seen once. The specimen was naive CD4+ T cells sorted from blood. All receptors come from a man aged 25-45 years in good health. Both conserved end residues are part of each CDR3. D genes are given only for firm matches. Clone size is shown for a subset of rows, as once, few, many or a class of expanded clone.

>TRBJ2-5|TRBV25-1|once|TRBD1
CASIRTGEETQYF
TGTGCCAGCATTCGGACAGGGGAAGAGACCCAGTACTTC
>TRBJ2-1|TRBV7-2|.|.
CASSLAGTEATFSEQFF
TGTGCCAGCAGCTTAGCTGGAACGGAAGCGACTTTTAGTGAGCAGTTCTTC
>TRBJ2-4|TRBV9|.|.
CASSVATGTSGANIQYF
TGTGCCAGCAGCGTAGCTACGGGGACATCGGGGGCGAACATTCAGTACTTC
>TRBJ1-1|TRBV20-1|.|.
CSADRDTEAFF
TGCAGTGCTGATAGGGACACTGAAGCTTTCTTT
>TRBJ2-3|TRBV5-1|once|.
CASSLGLPTDTQYF
TGCGCCAGCAGCTTGGGACTGCCCACAGATACGCAGTATTTT
>TRBJ2-3|TRBV29-1|once|.
CSVVSGPSRTDTQYF
TGCAGCGTTGTGAGCGGACCTAGCCGCACAGATACGCAGTATTTT
>TRBJ2-1|TRBV27|.|TRBD1
CASSGGTGIWYNEQFF
TGTGCCAGCAGTGGGGGGACAGGGATCTGGTACAATGAGCAGTTCTTC
>TRBJ1-3|TRBV27|.|TRBD1
CASSLSTRGDGNTIYF
TGTGCCAGCAGTTTATCGACCAGGGGGGATGGAAACACCATATATTTT
>TRBJ1-1|TRBV28|.|TRBD1
CASRTDRVEAFF
TGTGCCAGCAGGACGGACAGGGTTGAAGCTTTCTTT
>TRBJ2-3|TRBV10-3|.|.
CAISDSTVDTQYF
TGTGCCATCAGTGATTCAACCGTAGATACGCAGTATTTT
>TRBJ1-5|TRBV5-4|.|.
CASSSKENNQPQHF
TGTGCCAGCAGCTCCAAAGAAAACAATCAGCCCCAGCATTTT
>TRBJ2-5|TRBV5-6|.|.
CASSLLKRWMETQYF
TGTGCCAGCAGCTTGTTGAAGCGTTGGATGGAGACCCAGTACTTC
>TRBJ2-2|TRBV5-4|.|TRBD2
CASSSGLAGPKGELFF
TGTGCCAGCAGCTCCGGGCTAGCGGGACCAAAGGGGGAGCTGTTTTTT
>TRBJ2-3|TRBV6-5|.|.
CASSRQDTQYF
TGTGCCAGCAGTCGTCAGGATACGCAGTATTTT
>TRBJ1-5|TRBV7-9|.|.
CASSFPPRGGDNQPQHF
TGTGCCAGCAGTTTCCCTCCCCGGGGAGGCGACAATCAGCCCCAGCATTTT
>TRBJ1-2|TRBV19|once|.
CASSMSQGYPGGYTF
TGTGCCAGTAGTATGTCCCAGGGATACCCCGGTGGCTACACCTTC
>TRBJ2-7|TRBV5-1|.|.
CASSPKGLPGNQRNEQYF
TGCGCCAGCAGCCCCAAGGGGCTACCGGGAAATCAAAGGAACGAGCAGTACTTC
>TRBJ1-5|TRBV19|.|.
CASSRQAAQPQHF
TGTGCCAGTAGCCGACAGGCGGCTCAGCCCCAGCATTTT
>TRBJ1-5|TRBV4-3|once|TRBD1
CASSQRQGYQPQHF
TGCGCCAGCAGCCAAAGACAGGGGTATCAGCCCCAGCATTTT
>TRBJ2-7|TRBV18|.|.
CASSPQAVTYEQYF
TGTGCCAGCTCACCTCAAGCGGTAACCTACGAGCAGTACTTC
>TRBJ2-7|TRBV29-1|.|TRBD1
CSVRGRLSYEQYF
TGCAGCGTTAGGGGGCGCCTTTCGTACGAGCAGTACTTC
>TRBJ2-3|TRBV10-3|.|.
CAISDRNDPSTDTQYF
TGTGCCATCAGTGATAGGAACGACCCTAGCACAGATACGCAGTATTTT
>TRBJ2-7|TRBV7-8|.|.
CASSWRGGITYEQYF
TGTGCCAGCAGCTGGAGAGGGGGGATTACCTACGAGCAGTACTTC
>TRBJ2-7|TRBV5-6|.|.
CASSSRGDSYEQYF
TGTGCCAGCAGCTCCAGGGGGGATTCCTACGAGCAGTACTTC
>TRBJ2-3|TRBV27|.|.
CATTKRTHTDTQYF
TGTGCCACCACTAAGCGGACGCACACAGATACGCAGTATTTT
>TRBJ2-5|TRBV28|.|.
CASRLGVLTGEGETQYF
TGTGCCAGCAGGCTGGGCGTCTTGACGGGAGAAGGCGAGACCCAGTACTTC
>TRBJ2-7|TRBV9|.|TRBD1
CASSVGLRDRDDEQYF
TGTGCCAGCAGCGTAGGCCTCCGTGACAGGGACGACGAGCAGTACTTC
>TRBJ2-1|TRBV27|.|.
CASSFSTRPVYNEQFF
TGTGCCAGCAGTTTCTCGACGAGGCCTGTTTACAATGAGCAGTTCTTC
>TRBJ2-3|TRBV2|once|.
CASREPTDTQYF
TGTGCCAGCAGAGAACCCACAGATACGCAGTATTTT
>TRBJ2-7|TRBV28|once|TRBD1
CASSLIGVGQGSYEQYF
TGTGCCAGCAGTCTTATTGGGGTAGGACAGGGATCCTACGAGCAGTACTTC
>TRBJ2-1|TRBV9|.|TRBD2
CASSVAPTSGQVYNEQFF
TGTGCCAGCAGCGTAGCCCCCACTAGCGGGCAGGTCTACAATGAGCAGTTCTTC
>TRBJ2-2|TRBV19|.|.
CASRTLGRRLGELFF
TGTGCCAGTAGGACGTTAGGACGCCGTTTAGGGGAGCTGTTTTTT